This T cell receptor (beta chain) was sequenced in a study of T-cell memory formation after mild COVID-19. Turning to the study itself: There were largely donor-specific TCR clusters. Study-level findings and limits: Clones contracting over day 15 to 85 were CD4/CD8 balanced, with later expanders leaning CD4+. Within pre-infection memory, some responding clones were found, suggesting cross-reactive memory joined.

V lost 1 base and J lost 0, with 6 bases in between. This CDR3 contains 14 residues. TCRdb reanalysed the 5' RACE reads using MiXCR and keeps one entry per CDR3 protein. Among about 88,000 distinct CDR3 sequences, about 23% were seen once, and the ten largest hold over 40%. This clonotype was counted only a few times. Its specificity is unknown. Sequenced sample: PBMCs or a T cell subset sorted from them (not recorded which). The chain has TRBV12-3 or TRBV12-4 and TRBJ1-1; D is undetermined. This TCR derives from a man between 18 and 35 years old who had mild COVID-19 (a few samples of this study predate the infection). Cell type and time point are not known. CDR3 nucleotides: TGTGCCAGCAGTTTAGGACGGATGAACACTGAAGCTTTCTTT. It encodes CASSLGRMNTEAFF.